This is a list of T cell receptor beta chains from one sample in a study of T cell changes during pregnancy in multiple sclerosis. Sequencing used immunoSEQ multiplex PCR; TCRdb keeps in-frame clones, though not all of them. The sample has 90,000 to 120,000 clones; about 94% are singletons. Here the sequenced sample was peripheral blood, taken before pregnancy. These TCRs come from a female donor with multiple sclerosis, enrolled in a pregnancy study. Each CDR3 is given with its conserved first and last residue. D genes are given only for firm matches.

d_call j_call v_call cdr3_aa
TRBD2 TRBJ2-5 TRBV15 CATSSGTIQQETQYF
TRBD2 TRBJ2-7 TRBV4-1 CASSQDRASGTREQYF
. TRBJ1-2 TRBV28 CASNLAGLPYGYTF
TRBD2 TRBJ2-7 TRBV28 CASSFWGTSVDSYEQYF
TRBD2 TRBJ2-2 TRBV6-4 CASSALAGEAGELFF
. TRBJ2-3 TRBV11-1 CASSLTFTDTQYF
. TRBJ2-1 TRBV10-3 CAISESGTPPEQFF
TRBD1 TRBJ2-3 TRBV6-1 CASSNGDRIADTQYF
. TRBJ2-7 TRBV4-1 CASSPKMFHEQYF
TRBD1 TRBJ1-4 TRBV27 CASREVYRGNEKLFF
. TRBJ2-7 TRBV7-4 CAVQQRDISYEQYF
TRBD2 TRBJ2-1 TRBV7-6 CASSGLADNEQFF
TRBD2 TRBJ2-7 TRBV7-8 CASSSWSSGRLGEQYF
. TRBJ2-7 TRBV27 CASSLSPFSSYEQYF
TRBD1 TRBJ2-7 TRBV5-4 CASSSPGQASYEQYF
TRBD1 TRBJ1-2 TRBV5-4 CATYPGGGYGYTF
. TRBJ2-3 TRBV13 CASSLTRTDTQYF
TRBD1 TRBJ1-1 TRBV5-1 CASSLEQGAGTEAFF
TRBD1 TRBJ2-1 TRBV11-2 CASSVGPGQGHEQFF
TRBD2 TRBJ2-3 TRBV6-4 CASSESAGAGTDTQYF
TRBD1 TRBJ1-2 TRBV6-1 CASSGRTGGYGYTF
TRBD1 TRBJ2-5 TRBV5-5 CASSPGTGGRTQYF
. TRBJ2-2 TRBV7-9 CASSFPWTMDIPGELFF
TRBD1 TRBJ2-1 TRBV29-1 CSVAGQDNEQFF
. TRBJ2-7 TRBV28 CASSLLYPIYQGKPYEQYF
. TRBJ2-7 TRBV27 CASSTLDSTYEQYF
. TRBJ2-7 TRBV4-1 CASSQGVQGYEQYF
TRBD1 TRBJ1-2 TRBV27 CASRRDRENGYTF
TRBD1 TRBJ1-5 TRBV27 CASSSRDRGVRSNQPQHF
TRBD1 TRBJ2-2 TRBV6-5 CASSFGTGVATGELFF
. TRBJ2-3 TRBV5-1 CASGRLGSSTDTQYF
TRBD1 TRBJ2-2 TRBV6-1 CASSASRGMIGELFF
. TRBJ1-1 TRBV7-2 CASSQGTDTEAFF
TRBD1 TRBJ2-3 TRBV5-6 CASSPWTGATDTQYF
. TRBJ2-7 TRBV6-5 CASSYSSTGYEQYF
TRBD2 TRBJ2-5 TRBV7-7 CASSLVGTRSETQYF
TRBD2 TRBJ2-7 TRBV5-5 CASSLGGGSFYEQYF
TRBD2 TRBJ2-2 TRBV29-1 CSVASGSLTGELFF
TRBD2 TRBJ2-2 TRBV6-5 CASTKRTSGTGELFF
. TRBJ1-5 TRBV27 CASILRQVSNQPQHF
TRBD2 TRBJ2-7 TRBV7-2 CASSLGTSDYEQYF
. TRBJ2-2 TRBV9 CASSVGTGRGTGELFF
TRBD1 TRBJ2-7 TRBV13 CASSLGTGGAYEQYF
TRBD1 TRBJ1-2 TRBV6-5 CASSPGQGRYTF
TRBD2 TRBJ2-7 TRBV5-1 CASSLGTSGTGEQYF
. TRBJ1-1 TRBV6-5 CASSQLNNRGTEAFF
. TRBJ2-5 TRBV7-6 CASSLGGWETQYF
TRBD1 TRBJ2-2 TRBV4-3 CASSQMPGQGNTGELFF
. TRBJ1-5 TRBV11-2 CASSPGGNQPQHF
. TRBJ2-5 TRBV7-6 CASSLGPGAQETQYF
TRBD2 TRBJ2-1 TRBV6-1 CASSVRPIAGGTFF
. TRBJ2-7 TRBV27 CASSTLRGADSYEQYF
. TRBJ1-5 TRBV19 CASSPRAAFNQPQHF
. TRBJ2-2 TRBV5-4 CASSLEHPTGELFF
TRBD1 TRBJ2-2 TRBV7-6 CASSQAGGGKTGELFF
TRBD1 TRBJ2-7 TRBV7-9 CASSSTATGGLGAYEQYF
TRBD2 TRBJ2-1 TRBV15 CATSRDHSGSGEQFF